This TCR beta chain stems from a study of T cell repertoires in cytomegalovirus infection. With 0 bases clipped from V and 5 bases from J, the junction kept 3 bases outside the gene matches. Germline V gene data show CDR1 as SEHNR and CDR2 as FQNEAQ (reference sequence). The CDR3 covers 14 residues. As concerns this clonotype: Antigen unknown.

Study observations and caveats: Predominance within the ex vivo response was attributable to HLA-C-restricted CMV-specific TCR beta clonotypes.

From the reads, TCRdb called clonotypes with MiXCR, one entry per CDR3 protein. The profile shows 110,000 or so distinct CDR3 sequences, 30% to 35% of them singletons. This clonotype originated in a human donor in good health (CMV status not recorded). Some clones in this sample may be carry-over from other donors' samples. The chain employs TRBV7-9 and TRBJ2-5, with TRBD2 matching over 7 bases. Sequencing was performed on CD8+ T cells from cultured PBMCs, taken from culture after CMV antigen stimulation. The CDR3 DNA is TGTGCCAGCAGCTTAGCGACTAGCCAGGAGACCCAGTACTTC. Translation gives CASSLATSQETQYF.